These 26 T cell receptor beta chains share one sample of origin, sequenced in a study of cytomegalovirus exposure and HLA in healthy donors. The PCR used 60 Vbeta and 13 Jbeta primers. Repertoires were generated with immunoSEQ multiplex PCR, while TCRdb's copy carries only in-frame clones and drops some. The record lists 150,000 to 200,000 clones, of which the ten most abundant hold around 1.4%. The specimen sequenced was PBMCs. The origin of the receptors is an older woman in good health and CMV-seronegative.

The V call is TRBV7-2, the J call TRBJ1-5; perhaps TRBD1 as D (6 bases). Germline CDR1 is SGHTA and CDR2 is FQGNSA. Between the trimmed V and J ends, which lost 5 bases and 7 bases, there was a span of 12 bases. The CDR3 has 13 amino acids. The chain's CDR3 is CASSAYRDQPQHF. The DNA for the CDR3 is TGTGCCAGCAGCGCATACAGGGACCAGCCCCAGCATTTT. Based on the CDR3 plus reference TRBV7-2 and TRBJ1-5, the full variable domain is GAGVSQSPSNKVTEKGKDVELRCDPISGHTALYWYRQSLGQGLEFLIYFQGNSAPDKSGLPSDRFSAERTGGSVSTLTIQRTQQEDSAVYLCASSAYRDQPQHFGDGTRLSIL.

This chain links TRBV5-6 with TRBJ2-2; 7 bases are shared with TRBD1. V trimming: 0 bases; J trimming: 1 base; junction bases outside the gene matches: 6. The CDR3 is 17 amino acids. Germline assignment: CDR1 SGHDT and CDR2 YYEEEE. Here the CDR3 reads CASSLEPTGWNTGELFF. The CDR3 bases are TGTGCCAGCAGCTTGGAGCCGACAGGGTGGAACACCGGGGAGCTGTTTTTT.

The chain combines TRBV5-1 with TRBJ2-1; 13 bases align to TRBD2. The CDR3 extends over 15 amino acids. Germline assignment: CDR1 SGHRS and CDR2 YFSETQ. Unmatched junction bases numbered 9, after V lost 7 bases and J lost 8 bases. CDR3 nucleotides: TGCGCCAGCGGACTAGCGGGGGCCAATTGGGATGAGCAGTTCTTC. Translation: CASGLAGANWDEQFF.

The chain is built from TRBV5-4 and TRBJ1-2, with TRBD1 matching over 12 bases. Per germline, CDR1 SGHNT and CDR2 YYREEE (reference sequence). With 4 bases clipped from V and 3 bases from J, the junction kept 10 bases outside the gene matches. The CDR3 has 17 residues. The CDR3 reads CASSLRDRGLLDYGYTF. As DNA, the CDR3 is TGTGCCAGCAGCCTTCGGGACAGGGGGCTCTTGGACTATGGCTACACCTTC.

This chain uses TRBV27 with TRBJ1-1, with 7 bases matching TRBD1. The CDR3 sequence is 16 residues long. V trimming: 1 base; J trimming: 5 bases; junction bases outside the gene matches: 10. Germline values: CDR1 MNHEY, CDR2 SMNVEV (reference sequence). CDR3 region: CASSLWGQLRSTEAFF. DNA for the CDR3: TGTGCCAGCAGTTTATGGGGACAGTTAAGAAGTACTGAAGCTTTCTTT.

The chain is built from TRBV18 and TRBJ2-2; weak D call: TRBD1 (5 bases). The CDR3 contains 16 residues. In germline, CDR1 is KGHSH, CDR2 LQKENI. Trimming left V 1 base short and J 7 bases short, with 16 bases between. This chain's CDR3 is CASSPRQGQLGGELFF. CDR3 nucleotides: TGTGCCAGCTCACCACGTCAGGGCCAGTTGGGCGGGGAGCTGTTTTTT.

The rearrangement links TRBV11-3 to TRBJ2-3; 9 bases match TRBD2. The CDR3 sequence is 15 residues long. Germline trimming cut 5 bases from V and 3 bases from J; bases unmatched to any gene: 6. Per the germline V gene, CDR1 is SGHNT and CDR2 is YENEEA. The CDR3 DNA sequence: TGTGCCAGCAGCGTCTCTGGACTAGCGACAGATACGCAGTATTTT. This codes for CASSVSGLATDTQYF. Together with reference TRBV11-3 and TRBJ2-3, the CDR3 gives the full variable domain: EAGVVQSPRYKIIEKKQPVAFWCNPISGHNTLYWYLQNLGQGPELLIRYENEEAVDDSQLPKDRFSAERLKGVDSTLKIQPAELGDSAVYLCASSVSGLATDTQYFGPGTRLTVL.

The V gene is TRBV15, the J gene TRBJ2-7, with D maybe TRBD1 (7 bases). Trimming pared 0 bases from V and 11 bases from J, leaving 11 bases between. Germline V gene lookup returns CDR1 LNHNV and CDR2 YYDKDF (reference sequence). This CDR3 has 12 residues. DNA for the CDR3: TGTGCCACCAGCAGAGATCGGGGGACAGAGTACTTC. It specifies CATSRDRGTEYF. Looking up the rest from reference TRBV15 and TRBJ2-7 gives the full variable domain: DAMVIQNPRYQVTQFGKPVTLSCSQTLNHNVMYWYQQKSSQAPKLLFHYYDKDFNNEADTPDNFQSRRPNTSFCFLDIRSPGLGDTAMYLCATSRDRGTEYFGPGTRLTVT.

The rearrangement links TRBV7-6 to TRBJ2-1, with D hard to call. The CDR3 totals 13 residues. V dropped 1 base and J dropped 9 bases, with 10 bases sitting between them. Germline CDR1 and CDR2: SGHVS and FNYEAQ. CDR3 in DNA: TGTGCCAGCAGCTTAGTAAGCTCCCCTGAGCAGTTCTTC. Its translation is CASSLVSSPEQFF.

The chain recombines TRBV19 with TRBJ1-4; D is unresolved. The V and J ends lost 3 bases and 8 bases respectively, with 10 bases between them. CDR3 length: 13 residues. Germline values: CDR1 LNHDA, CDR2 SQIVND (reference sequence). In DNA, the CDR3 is TGTGCCAGTAGTATGGAACAGTTGGAAAAACTGTTTTTT. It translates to CASSMEQLEKLFF.

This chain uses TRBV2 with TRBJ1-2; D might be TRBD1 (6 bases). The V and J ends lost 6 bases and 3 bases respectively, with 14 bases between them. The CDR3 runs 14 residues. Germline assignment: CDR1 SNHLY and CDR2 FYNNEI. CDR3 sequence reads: CASRSGAIDYGYTF. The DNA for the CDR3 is TGTGCCAGCAGGTCAGGGGCCATAGACTATGGCTACACCTTC.

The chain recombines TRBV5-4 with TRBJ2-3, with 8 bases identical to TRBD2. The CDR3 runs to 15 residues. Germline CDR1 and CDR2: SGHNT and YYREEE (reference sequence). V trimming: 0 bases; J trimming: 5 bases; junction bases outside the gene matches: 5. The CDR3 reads CASSLVGRGEDTQYF. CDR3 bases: TGTGCCAGCAGCTTGGTAGGGCGGGGGGAAGATACGCAGTATTTT.

The CDR3 here is CASSEVGGPYEQYF. The CDR3 DNA sequence: TGTGCCAGCAGTGAAGTGGGGGGTCCCTACGAGCAGTACTTC. V gene TRBV6-1 combines with J gene TRBJ2-7; the D gene is possibly TRBD2 (6 bases). The ends were cut back, 1 base at V and 2 bases at J, with 9 bases in the middle. Germline V gives CDR1 MNHNS, CDR2 SASEGT. CDR3 length: 14 residues.

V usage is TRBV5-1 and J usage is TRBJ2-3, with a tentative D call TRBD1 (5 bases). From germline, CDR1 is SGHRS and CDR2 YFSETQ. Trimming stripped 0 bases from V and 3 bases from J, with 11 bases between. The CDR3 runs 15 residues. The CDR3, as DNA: TGCGCCAGCAGCTTGGTTGGCAGGGTGACAGATACGCAGTATTTT. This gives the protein CASSLVGRVTDTQYF.

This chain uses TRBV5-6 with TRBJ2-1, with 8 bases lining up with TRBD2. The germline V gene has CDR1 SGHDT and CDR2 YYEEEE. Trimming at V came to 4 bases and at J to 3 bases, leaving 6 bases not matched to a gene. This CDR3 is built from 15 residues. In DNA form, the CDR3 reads TGTGCCAGCAGCCCAACGGCGGGAGGCTACAATGAGCAGTTCTTC. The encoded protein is CASSPTAGGYNEQFF.

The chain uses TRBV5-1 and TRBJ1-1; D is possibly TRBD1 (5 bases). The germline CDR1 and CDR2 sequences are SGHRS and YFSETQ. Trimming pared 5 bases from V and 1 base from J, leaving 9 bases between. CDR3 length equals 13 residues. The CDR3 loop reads CASSPTGNTEAFF. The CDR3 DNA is TGCGCCAGCAGTCCTACAGGGAACACTGAAGCTTTCTTT.

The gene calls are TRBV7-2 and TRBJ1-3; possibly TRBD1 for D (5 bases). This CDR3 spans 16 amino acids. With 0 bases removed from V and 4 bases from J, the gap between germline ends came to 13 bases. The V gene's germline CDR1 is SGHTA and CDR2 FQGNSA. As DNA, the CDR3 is TGTGCCAGCAGCTTAGCGAGCAGGGTCACCGGAAACACCATATATTTT. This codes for CASSLASRVTGNTIYF.

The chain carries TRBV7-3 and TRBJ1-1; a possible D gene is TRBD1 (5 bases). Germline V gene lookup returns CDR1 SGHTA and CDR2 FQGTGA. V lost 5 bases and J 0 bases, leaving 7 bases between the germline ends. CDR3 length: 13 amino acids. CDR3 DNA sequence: TGTGCCAGCAGCACGACAGTGAACACTGAAGCTTTCTTT. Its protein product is CASSTTVNTEAFF. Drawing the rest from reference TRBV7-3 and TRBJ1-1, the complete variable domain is GAGVSQTPSNKVTEKGKYVELRCDPISGHTALYWYRQSLGQGPEFLIYFQGTGAADDSGLPNDRFFAVRPEGSVSTLKIQRTERGDSAVYLCASSTTVNTEAFFGQGTRLTVV.

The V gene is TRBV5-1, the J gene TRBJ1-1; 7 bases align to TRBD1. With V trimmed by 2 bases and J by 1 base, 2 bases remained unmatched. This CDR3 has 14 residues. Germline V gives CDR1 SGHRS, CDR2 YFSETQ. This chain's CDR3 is CASSLGGKNTEAFF. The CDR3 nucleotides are TGCGCCAGCAGCTTAGGGGGCAAGAACACTGAAGCTTTCTTT.

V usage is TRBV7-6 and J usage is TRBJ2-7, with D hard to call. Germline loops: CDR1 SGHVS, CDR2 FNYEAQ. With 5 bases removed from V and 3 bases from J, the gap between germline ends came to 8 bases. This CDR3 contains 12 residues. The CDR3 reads CASSKFSYEQYF. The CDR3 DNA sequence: TGTGCCAGCAGCAAATTTAGCTACGAGCAGTACTTC.

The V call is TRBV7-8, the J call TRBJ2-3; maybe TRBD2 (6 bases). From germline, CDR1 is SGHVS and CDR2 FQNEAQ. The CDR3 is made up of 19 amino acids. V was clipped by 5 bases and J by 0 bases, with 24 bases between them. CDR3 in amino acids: CASSHGLAKTPRSTDTQYF. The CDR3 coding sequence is TGTGCCAGCAGCCATGGGCTAGCGAAAACCCCGCGCAGCACAGATACGCAGTATTTT.

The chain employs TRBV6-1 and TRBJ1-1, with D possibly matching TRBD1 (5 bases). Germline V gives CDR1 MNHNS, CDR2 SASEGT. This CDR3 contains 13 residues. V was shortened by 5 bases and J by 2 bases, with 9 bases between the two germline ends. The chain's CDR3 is CASSRQTNTEAFF. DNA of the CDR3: TGTGCCAGCAGTAGACAGACAAACACTGAAGCTTTCTTT.

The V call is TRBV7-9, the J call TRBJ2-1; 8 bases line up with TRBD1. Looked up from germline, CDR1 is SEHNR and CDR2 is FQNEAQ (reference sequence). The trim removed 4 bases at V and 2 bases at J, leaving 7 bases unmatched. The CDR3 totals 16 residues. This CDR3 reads CASSSSSGGAYNEQFF. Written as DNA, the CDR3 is TGTGCCAGCAGCTCATCCTCAGGGGGCGCCTACAATGAGCAGTTCTTC. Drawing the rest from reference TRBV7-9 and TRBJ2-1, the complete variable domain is DTGVSQNPRHKITKRGQNVTFRCDPISEHNRLYWYRQTLGQGPEFLTYFQNEAQLEKSRLLSDRFSAERPKGSFSTLEIQRTEQGDSAMYLCASSSSSGGAYNEQFFGPGTRLTVL.

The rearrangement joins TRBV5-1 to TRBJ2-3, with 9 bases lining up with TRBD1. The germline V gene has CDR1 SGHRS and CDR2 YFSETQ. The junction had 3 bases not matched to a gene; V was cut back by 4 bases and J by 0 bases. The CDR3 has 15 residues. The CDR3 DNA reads TGCGCCAGCAGCCGGGGACAGGGAAGCACAGATACGCAGTATTTT. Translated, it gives CASSRGQGSTDTQYF.

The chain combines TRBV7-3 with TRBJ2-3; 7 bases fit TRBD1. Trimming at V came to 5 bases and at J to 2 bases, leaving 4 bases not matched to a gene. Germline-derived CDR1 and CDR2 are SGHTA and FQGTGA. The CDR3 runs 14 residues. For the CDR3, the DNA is TGTGCCAGCAGCATGGGACAGACCACAGATACGCAGTATTTT. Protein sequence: CASSMGQTTDTQYF.

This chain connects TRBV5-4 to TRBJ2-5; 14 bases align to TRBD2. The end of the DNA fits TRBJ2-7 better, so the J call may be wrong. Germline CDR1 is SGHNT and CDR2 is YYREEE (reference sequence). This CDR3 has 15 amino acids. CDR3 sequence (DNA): TGTGCCAGCAGCGGCGGGACTAGCGGGAGTTACGAGCAGTACTTC. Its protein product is CASSGGTSGSYEQYF.